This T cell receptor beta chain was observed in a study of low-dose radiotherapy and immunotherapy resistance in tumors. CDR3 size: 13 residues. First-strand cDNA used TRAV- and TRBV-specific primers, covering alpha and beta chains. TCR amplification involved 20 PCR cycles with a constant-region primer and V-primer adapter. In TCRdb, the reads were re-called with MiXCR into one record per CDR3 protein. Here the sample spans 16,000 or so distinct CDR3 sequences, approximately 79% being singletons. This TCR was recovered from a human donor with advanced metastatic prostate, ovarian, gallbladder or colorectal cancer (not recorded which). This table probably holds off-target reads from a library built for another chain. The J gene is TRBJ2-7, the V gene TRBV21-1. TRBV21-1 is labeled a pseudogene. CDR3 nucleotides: TGTGCCAGCAGCAAAGTAGGGTTCTACGAGCAGTACTTC. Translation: CASSKVGFYEQYF.